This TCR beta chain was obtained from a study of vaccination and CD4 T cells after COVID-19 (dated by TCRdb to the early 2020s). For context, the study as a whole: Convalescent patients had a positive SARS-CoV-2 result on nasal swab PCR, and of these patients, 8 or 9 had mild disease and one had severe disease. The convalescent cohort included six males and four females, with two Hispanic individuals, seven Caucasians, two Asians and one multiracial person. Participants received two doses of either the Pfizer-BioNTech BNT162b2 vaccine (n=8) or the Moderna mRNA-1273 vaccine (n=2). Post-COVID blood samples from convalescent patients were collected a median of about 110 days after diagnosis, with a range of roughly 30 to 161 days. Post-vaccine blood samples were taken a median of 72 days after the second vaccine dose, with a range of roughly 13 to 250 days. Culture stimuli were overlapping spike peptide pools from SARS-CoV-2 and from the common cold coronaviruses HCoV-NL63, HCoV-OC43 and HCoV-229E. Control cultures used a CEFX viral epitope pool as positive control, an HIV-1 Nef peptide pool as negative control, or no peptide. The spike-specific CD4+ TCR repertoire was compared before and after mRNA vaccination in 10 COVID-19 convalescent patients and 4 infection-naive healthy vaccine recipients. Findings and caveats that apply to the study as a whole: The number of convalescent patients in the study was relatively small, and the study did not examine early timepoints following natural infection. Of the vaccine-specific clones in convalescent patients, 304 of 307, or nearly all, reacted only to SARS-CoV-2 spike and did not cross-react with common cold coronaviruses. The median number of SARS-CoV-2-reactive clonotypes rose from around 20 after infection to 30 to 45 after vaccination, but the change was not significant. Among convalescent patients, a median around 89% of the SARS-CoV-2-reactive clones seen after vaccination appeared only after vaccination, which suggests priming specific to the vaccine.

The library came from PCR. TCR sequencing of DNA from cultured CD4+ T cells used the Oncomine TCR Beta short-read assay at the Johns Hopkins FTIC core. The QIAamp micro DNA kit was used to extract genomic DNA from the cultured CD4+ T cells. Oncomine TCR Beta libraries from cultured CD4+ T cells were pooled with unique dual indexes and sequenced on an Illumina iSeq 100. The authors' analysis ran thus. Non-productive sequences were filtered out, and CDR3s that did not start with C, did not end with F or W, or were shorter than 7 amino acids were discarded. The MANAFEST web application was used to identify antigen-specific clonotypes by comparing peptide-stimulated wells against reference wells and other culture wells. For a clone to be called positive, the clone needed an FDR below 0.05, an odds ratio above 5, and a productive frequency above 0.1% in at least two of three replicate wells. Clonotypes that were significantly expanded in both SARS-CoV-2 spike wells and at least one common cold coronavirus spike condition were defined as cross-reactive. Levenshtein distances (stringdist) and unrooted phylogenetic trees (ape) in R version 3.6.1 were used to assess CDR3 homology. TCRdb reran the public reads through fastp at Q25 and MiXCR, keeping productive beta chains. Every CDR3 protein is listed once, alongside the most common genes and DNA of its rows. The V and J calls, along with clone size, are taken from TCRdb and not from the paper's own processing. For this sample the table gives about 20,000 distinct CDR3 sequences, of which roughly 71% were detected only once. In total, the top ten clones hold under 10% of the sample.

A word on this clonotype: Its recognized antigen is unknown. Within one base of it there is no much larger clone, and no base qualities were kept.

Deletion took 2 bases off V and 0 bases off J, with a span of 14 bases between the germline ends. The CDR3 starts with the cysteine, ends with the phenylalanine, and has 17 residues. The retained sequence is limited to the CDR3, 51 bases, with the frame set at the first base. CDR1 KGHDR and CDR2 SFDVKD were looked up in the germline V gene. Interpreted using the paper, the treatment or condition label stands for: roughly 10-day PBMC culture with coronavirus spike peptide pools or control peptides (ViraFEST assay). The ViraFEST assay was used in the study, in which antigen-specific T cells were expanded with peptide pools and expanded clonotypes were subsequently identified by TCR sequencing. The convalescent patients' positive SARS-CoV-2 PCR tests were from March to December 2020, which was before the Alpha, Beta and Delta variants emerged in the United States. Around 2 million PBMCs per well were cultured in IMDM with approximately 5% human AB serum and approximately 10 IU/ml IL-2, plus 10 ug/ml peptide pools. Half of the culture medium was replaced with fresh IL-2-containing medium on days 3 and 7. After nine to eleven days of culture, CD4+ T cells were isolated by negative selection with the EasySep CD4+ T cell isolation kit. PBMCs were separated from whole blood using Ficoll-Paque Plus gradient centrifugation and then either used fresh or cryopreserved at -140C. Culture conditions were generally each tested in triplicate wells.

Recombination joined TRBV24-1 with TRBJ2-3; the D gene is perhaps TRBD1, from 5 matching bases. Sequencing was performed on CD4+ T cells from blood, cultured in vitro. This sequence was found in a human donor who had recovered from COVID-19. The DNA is TGTGCCACCAGTGATTGGCCGACACGGACAAGCACAGATACGCAGTATTTT. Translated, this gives CATSDWPTRTSTDTQYF.